This T cell receptor beta chain was obtained from a study of Ad26.COV2.S vaccination and SARS-CoV-2 variants. The wider study: Each vaccinee took Ad26.COV2.S intramuscularly, once or twice 56 days apart.

Profiling relied on immunoSEQ multiplex PCR, and the TCRdb table lists in-frame clones only, not all of them. The sample has about 480,000 clones, around nine tenths seen once. Germline values: CDR1 MNHEY, CDR2 SVGAGI. The CDR3 has 13 amino acids. Trimming left V 4 bases short and J 4 bases short, with 10 bases between. Treatment noted: around 19 received Ad26.COV2.S at low or high dose, single or two shots; about five received placebo; per-sample allocation not given. Sampling took place 63 days after the first vaccine or placebo injection. Sequenced material: peripheral blood, taken in a trial of Ad26.COV2.S vaccine versus placebo. The genes are TRBV6-5 and TRBJ1-1; perhaps TRBD1 as D (5 bases). The sequence was obtained from a person between 18 and 65 years old who received the Ad26.COV2.S COVID-19 vaccine or a placebo. The CDR3 sequence is CASSWDVGTEAFF. The CDR3 region has the DNA TGTGCCAGCAGTTGGGACGTGGGCACTGAAGCTTTCTTT.